This TCR beta chain was captured in a study of Tregs in tolerant kidney transplant recipients (dated by TCRdb to the late 2010s). About the investigation overall: Transplants used related donors with nonmyeloablative bone marrow transplantation; mixed chimerism was transient in the human trials. TCRbeta sequencing was used in the study to identify donor-specific regulatory T cells before combined kidney and bone marrow transplantation, and the identified cells were then tracked after transplant. Results the study describes overall, beyond this receptor: For some patients the PCR primers changed over time, which made it impossible to compare the samples from those patients at the nucleotide level. Because the study included only a small number of patients, the results must be confirmed in larger populations and under other immunosuppression protocols. Expanding Tregs with activated donor B cells appeared to identify the most biologically relevant and donor-specific TCRbeta repertoire. Donor-specific Treg expansion was found to exceed global Treg expansion in tolerant patients, suggesting antigen-driven rather than nonspecific expansion. Biological reproducibility was not directly assessed, although technical replication error appeared to be minimal.

Taken with the paper, the label for time point translates to: blood sample drawn before combined kidney and bone marrow transplant. Unstimulated Tregs (CD4+CD25+CD127-), CD4+ non-Tregs (CD4+CD25-), CD4 and CD8 cells were FACS-sorted from thawed PBMCs. Thawed PBMCs were rested overnight at 37 degrees C with 200 to 250 IU/ml IL-2 before Treg sorting. 4 combined kidney and bone marrow transplant recipients from the ITN036ST trial were included as patients, and samples were available only from these trial subjects. Healthy control blood was separated into PBMCs by Ficoll density gradient and cryopreserved, and patient PBMCs were collected both before and after transplant. About this clone: No cognate antigen has been identified for it. It has no much larger one-base neighbor in the sample; base qualities were not kept.

The CDR3 contains 16 residues, cysteine and phenylalanine counted. Only CDR3 DNA is held: 48 bases, read in frame from base 1. CDR1 and CDR2, per the germline V gene, are SNHLY and FYNNEI. For this chain, trimming is 5 bases at the V end and 4 bases at the J end, and the number of junction bases without a gene match is 12. For TCRbeta CDR3 sequencing, genomic DNA from the sorted cells was extracted using the QIAGEN DNeasy Blood and Tissue Kit. Through immunoSEQ, high-throughput TCRbeta CDR3 sequencing was done commercially, including PCR amplification with internal controls and bias correction. The original methods were these. Unique productive TCRbeta sequences were defined by CDR3 nucleotide sequence where primers matched, otherwise by CDR3 amino acid sequence with Vbeta and Jbeta genes. To correct sorting error, sequences shared between sorted populations at a frequency ratio of 2:1 or less were removed; the rest were assigned to the higher population. A sequence counted as donor-reactive if, in CFSE-low cells, the sequence had a frequency of at least 0.01% and was expanded at least 5-fold compared with unstimulated cells. Jensen-Shannon divergence, calculated on the top 100 TCRbeta sequences ranked by frequency, was used to quantify repertoire divergence. For samples with multiple sequencing runs, sorting error was corrected separately for each run before the runs were pooled. What TCRdb holds here is the immuneACCESS table cut down to in-frame rearrangements. Part of the clones is not present; checked against another copy, under half of the missing clones reflect an unresolved V gene, and the others are unexplained. The DNA was the basis for D and trimming; V, J and clone size are from that table. The sample data list roughly 80,000 clones, and around 93% of these were observed just once. The ten largest account for around 0.32% of the sample.

The chain is assembled from TRBV2 and TRBJ2-3, and TRBD1 matches 7 of the central bases. This sequence originates from a human donor who received a combined kidney and bone marrow transplant. This material consisted of Tregs from blood, taken before the transplant. For the CDR3, the sequence is CASSMDRTRSADTQYF. The DNA is TGTGCCAGCAGTATGGACAGGACTCGAAGCGCAGATACGCAGTATTTT.